This TCR beta chain was retrieved from a study of cytomegalovirus exposure and HLA in healthy donors. The PCR was carried out with 60 Vbeta primers and 13 Jbeta primers. Here immunoSEQ multiplex PCR was the method, and the copy in TCRdb shows in-frame clones only, minus some. Among 150,000 to 200,000 clones listed, roughly three quarters were seen once. The J segment lost 8 bases and the V segment lost 7 bases, leaving 8 bases of the junction unmatched. Germline V gene data show CDR1 as LNHDA and CDR2 as SQIVND (reference sequence). CDR3 length equals 15 residues. The source is a woman in her 30s in good health and CMV-seropositive. This chain uses TRBV19 with TRBJ1-6, with 10 bases fitting TRBD1. Sequencing was done on a sample of PBMCs. CDR3 DNA sequence: TGTGCCAGTACCAGTCTCGACAGGGGGCATTCACCCCTCCACTTT. Its translation: CASTSLDRGHSPLHF.